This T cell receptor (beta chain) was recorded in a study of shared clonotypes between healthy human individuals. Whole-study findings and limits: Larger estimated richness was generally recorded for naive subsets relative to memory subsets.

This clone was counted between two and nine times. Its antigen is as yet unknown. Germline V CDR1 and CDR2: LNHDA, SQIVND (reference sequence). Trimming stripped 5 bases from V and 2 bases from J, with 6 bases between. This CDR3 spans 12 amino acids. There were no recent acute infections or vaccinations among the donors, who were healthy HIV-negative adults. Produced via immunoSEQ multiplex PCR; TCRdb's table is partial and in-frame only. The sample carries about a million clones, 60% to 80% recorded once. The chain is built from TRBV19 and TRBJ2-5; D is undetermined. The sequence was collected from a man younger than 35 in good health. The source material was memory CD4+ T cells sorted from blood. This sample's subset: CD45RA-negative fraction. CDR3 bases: TGTGCCAGTAGTTCCAGACAAGAGACCCAGTACTTC. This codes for CASSSRQETQYF. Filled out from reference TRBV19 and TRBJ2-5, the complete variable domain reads DGGITQSPKYLFRKEGQNVTLSCEQNLNHDAMYWYRQDPGQGLRLIYYSQIVNDFQKGDIAEGYSVSREKKESFPLTVTSAQKNPTAFYLCASSSRQETQYFGPGTRLLVL.